This T cell receptor (beta chain) was captured in a study of CD8+ T cells in alopecia areata. It was cDNA, reverse transcribed from extracted RNA, that served as the sequencing template. Sequencing was performed with immunoSEQ multiplex PCR; in TCRdb, only in-frame clones are kept and a portion is missing. The sample lists over 150,000 clones, approximately 56% seen once, with roughly 14% in the top ten. Peripheral blood, together with lesional scalp punch biopsies, was collected from alopecia areata patients. The TCR sequence derives from a human donor with alopecia areata. Sequenced material: CD4+ T cells sorted from blood, taken at week 0.

CDR3 protein: CASSLTKSETSGGRSFNEQFF. The CDR3 coding sequence is TGTGCCAGCAGTTTAACTAAGAGCGAGACTAGCGGGGGCCGATCCTTTAATGAGCAGTTCTTC. The genes are TRBV27 and TRBJ2-1; 12 positions agree with TRBD2. Per the germline V gene, CDR1 is MNHEY and CDR2 is SMNVEV (reference sequence). Trimming cost V 2 bases and J 7 bases; bases outside gene matches: 21. This CDR3 has 21 residues.